The rows below give T cell receptor beta chains drawn from one sample of a study of blood T cells in healthy people across ages. TCRdb independently ran MiXCR on the 5' RACE reads; one entry per CDR3 protein. The sample carries roughly 1,300,000 distinct CDR3 sequences, 55% to 75% recorded once. Sequencing was carried out using blood. The receptors come from a man between 18 and 29 years old in good health. Each CDR3 is given with its conserved first and last residue. The D gene is left open where the match is weak. Size is omitted from some rows. Given values are once, few, many or a class for expanded clones.

V	J	D	size	CDR3	DNA
TRBV7-2	TRBJ2-7	TRBD1	.	CASSPIDRDYEQYF	TGTGCCAGCAGCCCCATTGACAGGGACTACGAGCAGTACTTC
TRBV29-1	TRBJ2-3	.	.	CSVESTGGADTQYF	TGCAGCGTTGAGTCGACAGGAGGGGCAGATACGCAGTATTTT
TRBV10-3	TRBJ2-6	.	.	CAISQGAGGPTGANVLTF	TGTGCCATCAGTCAAGGGGCCGGGGGCCCAACTGGGGCCAACGTCCTGACTTTC
TRBV5-1	TRBJ2-7	.	few	CASSLGQEIYEQYF	TGCGCCAGCAGCTTGGGACAGGAGATCTACGAGCAGTACTTC
TRBV7-2	TRBJ2-1	TRBD2	few	CASSLPPVGGNNEQFF	TGTGCCAGCAGCTTACCCCCCGTCGGGGGGAACAATGAGCAGTTCTTC
TRBV6-2/TRBV6-3	TRBJ2-2	TRBD2	.	CASRDLTLSGGPRRELFF	TGTGCCAGCAGAGACTTGACTTTGAGCGGGGGTCCTCGCCGGGAGCTGTTTTTT
TRBV5-1	TRBJ2-3	TRBD2	.	CASSLRGVSTDTQYF	TGCGCCAGCAGTCTCCGGGGGGTGAGCACAGATACGCAGTATTTT
TRBV10-3	TRBJ1-1	.	.	CAISERTVNQAFF	TGTGCCATCAGTGAAAGGACAGTCAACCAAGCTTTCTTT
TRBV20-1	TRBJ2-1	.	once	CSARKDNHNEQFF	TGCAGTGCTAGAAAGGACAACCACAATGAGCAGTTCTTC
TRBV20-1	TRBJ1-1	.	.	CSAPRSLETEAFF	TGCAGTGCCCCCCGTAGCCTTGAGACTGAAGCTTTCTTT
TRBV4-1	TRBJ2-1	TRBD2	.	CASSQEWGGSGRNEQFF	TGCGCCAGCAGCCAAGAATGGGGTGGTAGCGGGAGAAATGAGCAGTTCTTC
TRBV4-1	TRBJ2-3	TRBD2	once	CASSQPSGRAMTDTQYF	TGCGCCAGCAGCCAACCTAGCGGGAGGGCCATGACAGATACGCAGTATTTT
TRBV4-1	TRBJ2-2	.	.	CASSQVIMNTGELFF	TGCGCCAGCAGCCAAGTTATCATGAACACCGGGGAGCTGTTTTTT
TRBV5-6	TRBJ1-2	TRBD1	few	CASSLRDRGTYGYTF	TGTGCCAGCAGCTTACGGGACAGGGGAACCTATGGCTACACCTTC
TRBV3-1	TRBJ2-6	TRBD1	.	CASSRTGTAINSGANVLTF	TGTGCCAGCAGCCGTACCGGGACAGCTATAAACTCTGGGGCCAACGTCCTGACTTTC
TRBV29-1	TRBJ2-3	.	.	CSAVSSNTQYF	TGCAGCGCCGTGTCTTCGAATACGCAGTATTTT
TRBV6-1	TRBJ2-6	.	few	CASSESEGGANVLTF	TGTGCCAGCAGTGAGTCCGAGGGTGGGGCCAACGTCCTGACTTTC
TRBV10-3	TRBJ2-3	TRBD2	few	CAISVTSGRSDTQYF	TGTGCCATCAGTGTGACTAGCGGGAGATCAGATACGCAGTATTTT
TRBV4-2	TRBJ2-7	.	.	CASSQDGAGGTYEQYF	TGTGCCAGCAGCCAAGATGGGGCGGGCGGTACCTACGAGCAGTACTTC
TRBV5-1	TRBJ1-6	.	.	CASSLTNSPLHF	TGCGCCAGCAGCTTGACCAATTCACCCCTCCACTTT
TRBV10-1	TRBJ2-3	.	.	CASNDAGHTQYF	TGCGCCAGCAACGACGCGGGCCATACGCAGTATTTT
TRBV7-9	TRBJ2-3	TRBD1	few	CASSPQGTGMTDTQYF	TGTGCCAGCAGCCCCCAGGGGACAGGGATGACAGATACGCAGTATTTT
TRBV7-2	TRBJ2-2	TRBD1	.	CASSSLQGTTGELFF	TGTGCCAGCAGCTCACTACAGGGGACCACCGGGGAGCTGTTTTTT
TRBV29-1	TRBJ2-1	.	.	CSVPTGRSGDNEQFF	TGCAGCGTCCCAACGGGAAGGTCCGGGGACAATGAGCAGTTCTTC
TRBV10-3	TRBJ2-2	TRBD2	.	CATRSAGTSGPLGLTGEPFF	TGTGCCACTCGATCGGCCGGGACTAGCGGCCCTCTGGGGCTAACCGGGGAGCCGTTTTTT
TRBV5-1	TRBJ2-5	TRBD2	.	CASSFGRGEFQETQYF	TGCGCCAGCAGCTTCGGGCGGGGGGAATTTCAAGAGACCCAGTACTTC
TRBV6-2/TRBV6-3	TRBJ1-2	.	few	CASSLIDSNVMGYTF	TGTGCCAGCAGTTTAATTGACTCCAACGTAATGGGCTACACCTTC
TRBV29-1	TRBJ2-7	TRBD1	.	CSVKGGSSYEQYF	TGCAGCGTTAAAGGGGGCAGCTCCTACGAGCAGTACTTC
TRBV6-6	TRBJ2-7	TRBD1	few	CASSYDRGHEQYF	TGTGCCAGCAGTTACGACAGGGGCCACGAGCAGTACTTC
TRBV7-2	TRBJ2-3	.	.	CASSLARSPTDTQYF	TGTGCCAGCAGCTTAGCCAGGTCTCCCACAGATACGCAGTATTTT
TRBV6-2/TRBV6-3	TRBJ2-5	TRBD1	.	CASRKDRAQETQYF	TGTGCCAGCAGGAAGGACAGGGCCCAAGAGACCCAGTACTTC
TRBV6-2/TRBV6-3	TRBJ2-7	TRBD2	.	CASSPGGAHEQYF	TGTGCCAGCAGTCCCGGGGGGGCCCACGAGCAGTACTTC